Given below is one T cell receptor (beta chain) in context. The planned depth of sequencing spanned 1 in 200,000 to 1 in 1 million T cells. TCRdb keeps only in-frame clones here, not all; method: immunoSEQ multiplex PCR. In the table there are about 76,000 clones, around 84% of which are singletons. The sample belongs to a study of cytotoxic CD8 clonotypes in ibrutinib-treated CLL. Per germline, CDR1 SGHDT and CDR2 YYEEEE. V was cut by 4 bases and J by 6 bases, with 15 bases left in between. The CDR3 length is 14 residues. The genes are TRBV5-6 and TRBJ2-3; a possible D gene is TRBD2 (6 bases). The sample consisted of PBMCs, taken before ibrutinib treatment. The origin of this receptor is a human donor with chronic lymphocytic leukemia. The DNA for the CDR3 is TGTGCCAGCAGCACGTGGGACTGGGGGGATACGCAGTATTTT. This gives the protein CASSTWDWGDTQYF.